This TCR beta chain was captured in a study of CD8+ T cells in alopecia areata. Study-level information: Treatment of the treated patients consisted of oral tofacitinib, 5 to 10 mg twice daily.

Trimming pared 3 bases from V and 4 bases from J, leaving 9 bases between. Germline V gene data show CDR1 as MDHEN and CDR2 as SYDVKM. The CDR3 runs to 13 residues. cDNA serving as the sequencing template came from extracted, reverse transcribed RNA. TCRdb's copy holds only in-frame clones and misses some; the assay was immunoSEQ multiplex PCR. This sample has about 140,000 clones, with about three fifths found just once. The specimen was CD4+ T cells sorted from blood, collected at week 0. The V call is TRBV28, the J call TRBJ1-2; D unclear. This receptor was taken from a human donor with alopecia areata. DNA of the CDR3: TGTGCCAGCAGTTTCCGGGCGGGCTATGGCTACACCTTC. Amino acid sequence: CASSFRAGYGYTF.